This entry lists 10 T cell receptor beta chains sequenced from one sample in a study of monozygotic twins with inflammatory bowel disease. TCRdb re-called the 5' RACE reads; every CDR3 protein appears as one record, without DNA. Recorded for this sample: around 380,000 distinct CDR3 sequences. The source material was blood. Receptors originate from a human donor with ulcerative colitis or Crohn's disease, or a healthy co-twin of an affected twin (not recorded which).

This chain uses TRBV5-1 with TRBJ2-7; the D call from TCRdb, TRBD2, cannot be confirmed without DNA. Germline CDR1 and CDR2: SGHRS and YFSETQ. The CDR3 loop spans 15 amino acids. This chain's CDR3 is CASSLVTSGDYEQYF.

CDR3 sequence reads: CATSRDLVSVLAIPYNEQFF. The chain uses TRBV15 and TRBJ2-1; lacking DNA, the TRBD2 call made by TCRdb goes unchecked. The CDR3 has 20 residues. Germline loops: CDR1 LNHNV, CDR2 YYDKDF (reference sequence). Full variable domain (outside the CDR3, taken from reference TRBV15 and TRBJ2-1): DAMVIQNPRYQVTQFGKPVTLSCSQTLNHNVMYWYQQKSSQAPKLLFHYYDKDFNNEADTPDNFQSRRPNTSFCFLDIRSPGLGDTAMYLCATSRDLVSVLAIPYNEQFFGPGTRLTVL.

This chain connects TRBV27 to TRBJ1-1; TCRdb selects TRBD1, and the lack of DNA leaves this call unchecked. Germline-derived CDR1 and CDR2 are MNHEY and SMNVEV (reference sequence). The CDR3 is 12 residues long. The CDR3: CASRTGSVEAFF.

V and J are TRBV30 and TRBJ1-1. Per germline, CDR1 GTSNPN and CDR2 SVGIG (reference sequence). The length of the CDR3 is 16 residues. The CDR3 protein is CAWSPGPRILNTEAFF.

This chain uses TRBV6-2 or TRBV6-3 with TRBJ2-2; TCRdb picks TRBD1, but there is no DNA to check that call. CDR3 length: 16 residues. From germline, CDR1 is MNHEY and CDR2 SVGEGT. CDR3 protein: CASSYILGERTGELFF.

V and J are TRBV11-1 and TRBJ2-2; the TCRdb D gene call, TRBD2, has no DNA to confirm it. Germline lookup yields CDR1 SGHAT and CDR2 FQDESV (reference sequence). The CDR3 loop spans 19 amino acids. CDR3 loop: CASSLVFPRTSGSTGELFF.

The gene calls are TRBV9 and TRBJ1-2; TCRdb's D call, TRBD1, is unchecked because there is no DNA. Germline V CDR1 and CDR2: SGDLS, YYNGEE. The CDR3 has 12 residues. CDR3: CATTGAENGYTF.

The CDR3 spells CASTQTGTDTQYF. This chain uses TRBV12-3 or TRBV12-4 with TRBJ2-3; TCRdb indicates TRBD1, and absent DNA this call remains unverified. CDR3 size: 13 residues.

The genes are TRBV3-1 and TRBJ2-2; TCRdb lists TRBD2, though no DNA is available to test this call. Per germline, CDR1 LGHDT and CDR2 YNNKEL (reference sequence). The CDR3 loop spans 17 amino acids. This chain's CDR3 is CASSQDRRSGGTGELFF.

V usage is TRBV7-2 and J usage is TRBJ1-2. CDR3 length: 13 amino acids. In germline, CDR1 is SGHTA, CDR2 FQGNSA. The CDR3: CASSLVRLEGYTF.